This T cell receptor (beta chain) was captured by sequencing in a study of OX40 agonist ivuxolimab in advanced cancers. The study in broad terms: Ivuxolimab, which targeted the costimulatory receptor OX40 (CD134), was an agonistic, fully human IgG2 monoclonal antibody. Prior anti-PD-1, anti-PD-L1 or anti-CTLA-4 therapy was permitted, and about 40% of dose-escalation patients had received checkpoint inhibitors. Of the roughly 52 dose-escalation patients, hepatocellular carcinoma was present in roughly 19, melanoma in around 15, renal cell carcinoma in 9 and head and neck cancer in 9. Intravenous ivuxolimab was administered to patients every 2 weeks at six dose levels: 0.01, 0.1, 0.3, 1.5, 3 and 10 mg/kg. Partial responses occurred in three dose-escalation patients: two with cutaneous melanoma and one with hepatocellular carcinoma. Peripheral TCRbeta sequencing was intended to test whether TCR sequence diversity was altered and clonal T-cell expansion was caused by ivuxolimab. The paper covers the monotherapy dose-escalation part of the phase I ivuxolimab trial, which included N = 52 patients. The dose-escalation cohort was around 84% male with a mean age of approximately 59 years, ranging from about 23 to 85. Findings and caveats that apply to the study as a whole: In partial responders in the 0.1-3.0 mg/kg groups, normalized peripheral clonal expansion was found to be among the lowest, especially among CD8+ T cells. The antigen specificity of the clonally expanded peripheral T cells was not determined. Low levels of normalized T-cell clonal expansion were also shown by some nonresponding patients. Clonal expansion of both CD4+ and CD8+ blood T cells was observed from baseline to week 6 at doses 0.1 to 3.0 mg/kg. After ivuxolimab, more expanded clones were found on average in CD8+ T cells than in CD4+ T cells.

For this clone: This receptor's antigen is unknown. No qualities accompany the bases; no much larger clone lies one base away.

The trial excluded patients who had a history of autoimmune disease or were on systemic immunosuppression. In every dose cohort, peripheral blood was drawn for TCR sequencing at baseline, cycle 4 day 1, and cycle 7 day 1. Samples were obtained from an open-label, multicenter, first-in-human phase I dose-escalation trial of ivuxolimab. Adults with locally advanced or metastatic melanoma, renal cell carcinoma, hepatocellular carcinoma or head and neck squamous cell carcinoma were enrolled in the trial. Before TCR sequencing, CD4+ T cells and CD8+ T cells from peripheral blood were sorted into separate populations. For this chain, trimming is 5 bases at the V end and 8 bases at the J end, and the number of junction bases without a gene match is 8. CDR1 is given as SGHAT and CDR2 as FQNNGV, both from the germline V gene. Counted from cysteine to phenylalanine, this CDR3 has 14 amino acids. The read is trimmed to its CDR3 DNA, 42 bases read in frame from base 1.

To sequence the TCRbeta CDR3 region, genomic DNA was isolated from the sorted cells. TCRbeta CDR3 regions were sequenced using the immunoSEQ Assay. Drawn from immuneACCESS, this table holds only the in-frame rearrangements with V and J called that TCRdb kept. Clones are partly lost; checked studies trace under half to an unresolved V gene and leave the rest unexplained. In all, the sample holds approximately 62,000 clones, and approximately 90% of those were seen once. The top ten clones comprise 9% to 15% of the sample. Material: CD4+ or CD8+ T cells sorted from blood, obtained in a trial of the OX40 agonist ivuxolimab. This clonotype originated in an adult with an advanced solid tumor such as melanoma, head and neck, liver or kidney cancer. This chain joins TRBV11-2 to TRBJ2-1, with 8 bases in between that match TRBD2. The DNA sequence is TGTGCCAGCAGCGCCGGGACTAGTGGCGATGAGCAGTTCTTC. The resulting protein is CASSAGTSGDEQFF.